These T cell receptor beta chains were read from a single sample in a study of cytomegalovirus exposure and HLA in healthy donors. The assay was immunoSEQ multiplex PCR, and TCRdb's table has in-frame clones only and misses some. The table includes over 150,000 clones, about four fifths detected once. Specimen: PBMCs. All receptors derive from a male donor in good health and CMV-seronegative. CDR3s include the opening cysteine and the closing phenylalanine or tryptophan. D genes are given only for firm matches. Clone size, where shown, is once, few, many, or a class for clones that have expanded.

J gene,clone size,D gene,V gene,CDR3 protein,CDR3 DNA
TRBJ1-2,few,-,TRBV28,CASSLFPAGRGYTF,TGTGCCAGCAGTTTATTCCCGGCAGGGCGAGGCTACACCTTC
TRBJ2-7,-,-,TRBV5-4,CASSWGTSYEQYF,TGTGCCAGCAGCTGGGGGACAAGCTACGAGCAGTACTTC
TRBJ2-7,-,TRBD1,TRBV28,CASSPGQGPLSFYEQYF,TGTGCCAGCAGTCCGGGACAGGGCCCCCTCTCTTTCTACGAGCAGTACTTC
TRBJ1-2,-,-,TRBV2,CASSEDGSYGYTF,TGTGCCAGCAGTGAAGACGGGTCTTATGGCTACACCTTC
TRBJ2-5,-,-,TRBV28,CASSLSTLRETQYF,TGTGCCAGCAGTTTATCCACCCTCCGGGAGACCCAGTACTTC
TRBJ2-5,-,-,TRBV18,CASSPGRGRIPTQYF,TGTGCCAGCTCACCAGGAAGGGGGAGAATTCCGACCCAGTACTTC
TRBJ1-1,-,TRBD1,TRBV6-5,CASYNRGMNTEAFF,TGTGCCAGCTACAACAGGGGAATGAACACTGAAGCTTTCTTT
TRBJ2-7,-,-,TRBV9,CASSVGPQEISYEQYF,TGTGCCAGCAGCGTAGGGCCACAGGAGATTTCCTACGAGCAGTACTTC
TRBJ2-7,-,TRBD1,TRBV6-1,CASSALTGGGYEQYF,TGTGCCAGCAGCGCTTTAACAGGGGGCGGGTACGAGCAGTACTTC
TRBJ2-7,-,TRBD2,TRBV27,CASSKITSGVPYEQYF,TGTGCCAGCAGTAAGATCACTAGCGGGGTTCCCTACGAGCAGTACTTC
TRBJ2-7,few,TRBD1,TRBV28,CASSSPGTGAEQYF,TGTGCCAGCAGTTCCCCCGGGACAGGGGCCGAGCAGTACTTC
TRBJ2-6,-,-,TRBV19,CASGQSNLGRSGANVLTF,TGTGCCAGCGGACAGTCAAACCTTGGTCGCTCTGGGGCCAACGTCCTGACTTTC
TRBJ1-1,-,-,TRBV14,CASSQAGDTEAFF,TGTGCCAGCAGCCAGGCAGGGGACACTGAAGCTTTCTTT
TRBJ1-4,-,-,TRBV27,CASSPGPRLLFF,TGTGCCAGCAGCCCCGGTCCCAGGCTACTGTTTTTT
TRBJ2-2,once,TRBD2,TRBV11-3,CASSPQVGSGRLNTGELFF,TGTGCCAGCAGCCCTCAGGTCGGTAGCGGGAGGTTGAACACCGGGGAGCTGTTTTTT
TRBJ2-3,few,-,TRBV6-4,CASSDGGATDTQYF,TGTGCCAGCAGTGACGGGGGGGCCACAGATACGCAGTATTTT
TRBJ2-5,-,TRBD2,TRBV28,CASSFPTSGGGETQYF,TGTGCCAGCAGTTTCCCGACTAGCGGAGGGGGGGAGACCCAGTACTTC
TRBJ1-4,-,-,TRBV28,CASSLQGSNEKLFF,TGTGCCAGCAGTTTACAGGGGTCTAATGAAAAACTGTTTTTT
TRBJ1-2,few,-,TRBV28,CASSFPGSYGYTF,TGTGCCAGCAGTTTCCCAGGGTCCTATGGCTACACCTTC
TRBJ1-5,few,-,TRBV28,CASSSPRETENQPQHF,TGTGCCAGCAGTTCCCCCCGGGAGACAGAGAATCAGCCCCAGCATTTT
TRBJ2-3,-,TRBD2,TRBV5-1,CASSSRAGTSTDTQYF,TGCGCCAGCAGCTCCCGAGCGGGAACGAGCACAGATACGCAGTATTTT
TRBJ1-1,many,TRBD1,TRBV5-4,CASSLRTGEATEAFF,TGTGCCAGCAGCCTGCGGACAGGGGAGGCCACTGAAGCTTTCTTT
TRBJ1-3,-,-,TRBV4-1,CASSQVGGNTIYF,TGCGCCAGCAGCCAAGTCGGGGGAAACACCATATATTTT
TRBJ1-5,-,-,TRBV7-9,CASSLLGVGQPQHF,TGTGCCAGCAGCCTCCTAGGGGTCGGTCAGCCCCAGCATTTT
TRBJ2-2,-,-,TRBV5-1,CASSLGMASNTGELFF,TGCGCCAGCAGCTTGGGCATGGCCTCGAACACCGGGGAGCTGTTTTTT
TRBJ1-1,-,TRBD1,TRBV2,CASSLGRTGTEAFF,TGTGCCAGCTCCTTAGGGAGGACAGGGACTGAAGCTTTCTTT
TRBJ1-6,-,-,TRBV5-1,CASSLAQRVNSPLHF,TGCGCCAGCAGCTTGGCCCAGAGGGTAAATTCACCCCTCCACTTT
TRBJ1-2,-,-,TRBV7-9,CASSQPGVSYGYTF,TGTGCCAGCAGTCAACCAGGGGTCTCATATGGCTACACCTTC
TRBJ2-5,-,-,TRBV28,CASNGRGGQETQYF,TGTGCCAGCAACGGACGTGGCGGGCAAGAGACCCAGTACTTC
TRBJ1-5,-,-,TRBV7-9,CASSLGQGSNQPQHF,TGTGCCAGCAGCTTGGGGCAGGGGAGTAATCAGCCCCAGCATTTT
TRBJ2-7,-,TRBD2,TRBV28,CASSLTGTSGGAAEQYF,TGTGCCAGCAGTCTGACCGGGACTAGCGGGGGGGCCGCCGAGCAGTACTTC
TRBJ1-2,-,-,TRBV27,CASSLSAPGYGYTF,TGTGCCAGCAGTTTATCGGCGCCAGGCTATGGCTACACCTTC
TRBJ2-1,-,TRBD2,TRBV10-3,CAISDPGTISSYNEQFF,TGTGCCATCAGTGACCCAGGGACTATTAGCTCCTACAATGAGCAGTTCTTC
TRBJ2-5,-,TRBD2,TRBV9,CASSLGRREETQYF,TGTGCCAGCAGCCTCGGCCGGCGGGAGGAGACCCAGTACTTC
TRBJ2-3,-,-,TRBV7-2,CASSKTGDTQYF,TGTGCCAGCAGCAAGACTGGCGATACGCAGTATTTT
TRBJ2-7,-,TRBD1,TRBV15,CATSPSPGQGYEQYF,TGTGCCACCAGCCCATCACCGGGACAGGGTTACGAGCAGTACTTC
TRBJ1-1,-,-,TRBV5-4,CASSLRGGTEAFF,TGTGCCAGCAGCTTGCGGGGGGGCACTGAAGCTTTCTTT
TRBJ2-2,-,TRBD1,TRBV27,CASSLQGANTGELFF,TGTGCCAGCAGTTTACAGGGGGCGAACACCGGGGAGCTGTTTTTT
TRBJ1-6,few,-,TRBV7-8,CASSSTDDPNSPLHF,TGTGCCAGCAGCTCTACAGATGACCCTAATTCACCCCTCCACTTT
TRBJ2-1,once,TRBD2,TRBV7-9,CASSPRGLAEFNEQFF,TGTGCCAGCAGCCCCCGGGGACTAGCTGAATTCAATGAGCAGTTCTTC
TRBJ2-7,-,TRBD1,TRBV18,CASSPPGTGTYEQYF,TGTGCCAGCTCGCCGCCCGGGACAGGCACCTACGAGCAGTACTTC
TRBJ1-5,-,TRBD1,TRBV7-9,CASSLGQGSEPQHF,TGTGCCAGCAGCTTAGGACAGGGTTCGGAGCCCCAGCATTTT
TRBJ1-5,few,TRBD1,TRBV5-6,CASSSYTGDWSQPQHF,TGTGCCAGCAGCTCGTATACAGGGGACTGGAGTCAGCCCCAGCATTTT
TRBJ2-7,-,TRBD1,TRBV15,CATSRGSRDRSYEQYF,TGTGCCACCAGCAGAGGATCCCGGGACAGATCCTACGAGCAGTACTTC
TRBJ1-2,-,-,TRBV28,CASSLLAPNYGYTF,TGTGCCAGCAGTTTATTGGCCCCCAACTATGGCTACACCTTC
TRBJ1-1,-,-,TRBV5-6,CASSLEVRGTEAFF,TGTGCCAGCAGCTTGGAGGTCCGGGGCACTGAAGCTTTCTTT
TRBJ2-7,few,TRBD1,TRBV2,CASSEDRGGEQYF,TGTGCCAGCAGTGAGGACAGGGGTGGCGAGCAGTACTTC
TRBJ2-1,-,TRBD1,TRBV4-2,CASSPTGAPSSYNEQFF,TGTGCCAGCAGCCCCACAGGGGCCCCAAGCTCCTACAATGAGCAGTTCTTC